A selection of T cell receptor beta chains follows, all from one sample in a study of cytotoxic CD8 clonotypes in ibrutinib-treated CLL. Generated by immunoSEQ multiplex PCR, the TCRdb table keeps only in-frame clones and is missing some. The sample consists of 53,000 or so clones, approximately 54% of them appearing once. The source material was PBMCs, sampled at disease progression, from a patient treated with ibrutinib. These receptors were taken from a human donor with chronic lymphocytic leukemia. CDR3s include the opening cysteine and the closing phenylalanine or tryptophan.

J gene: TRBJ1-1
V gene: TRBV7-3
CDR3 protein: CASSLRPLRDTEAFF

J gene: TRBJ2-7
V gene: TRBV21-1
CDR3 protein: CASTAQNTWNEQYF

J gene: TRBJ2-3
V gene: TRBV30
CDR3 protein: CAWSVTGGADTQYF

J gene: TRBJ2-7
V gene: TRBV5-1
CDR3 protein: CASSPDPGQHYEQYF

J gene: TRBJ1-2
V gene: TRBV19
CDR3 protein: CASSISSGITDGYTF

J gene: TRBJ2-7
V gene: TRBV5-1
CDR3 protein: CASSLGSPYEQYF

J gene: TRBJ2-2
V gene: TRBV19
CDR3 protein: CASSSPGNTGELFF

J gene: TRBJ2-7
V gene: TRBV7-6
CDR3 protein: CASSVRDSYEQYF

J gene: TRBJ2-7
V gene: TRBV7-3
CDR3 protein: CASSMTGESYEQYF

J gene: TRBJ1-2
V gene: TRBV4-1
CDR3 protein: CASSQVGGTAYGYTF

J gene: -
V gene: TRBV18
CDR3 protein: CASSPPELAGAYEQYF

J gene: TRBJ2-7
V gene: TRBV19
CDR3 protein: CASSIRQKQYF

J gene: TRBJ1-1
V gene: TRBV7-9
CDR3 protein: CASSFQGPTEAFF

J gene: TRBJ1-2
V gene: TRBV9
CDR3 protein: CASLGGGSYGYTF

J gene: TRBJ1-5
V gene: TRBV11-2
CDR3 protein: CASSLRDRGTNQPQHF

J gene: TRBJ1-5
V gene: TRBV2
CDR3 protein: CASNAEGYQPQHF

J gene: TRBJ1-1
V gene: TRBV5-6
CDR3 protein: CASSLAGRENTEAFF

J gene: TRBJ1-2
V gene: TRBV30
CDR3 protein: CAWSVGRNYGYTF

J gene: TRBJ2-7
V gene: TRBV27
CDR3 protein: CASSLGIGHEQYF

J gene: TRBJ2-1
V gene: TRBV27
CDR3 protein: CASSDRDRVDNEQFF

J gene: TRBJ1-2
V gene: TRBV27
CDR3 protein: CASRISGGNYGYTF

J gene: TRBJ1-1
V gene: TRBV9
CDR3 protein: CASSVGNPTEAFF

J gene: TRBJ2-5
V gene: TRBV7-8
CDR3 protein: CASSFSWTNGETQYF

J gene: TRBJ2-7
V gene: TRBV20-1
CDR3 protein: CSASGHYEQYF

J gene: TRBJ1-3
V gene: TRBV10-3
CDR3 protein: CAITGDVSGNTIYF

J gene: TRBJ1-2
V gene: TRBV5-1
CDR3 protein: CASSPGGPQGANYGYTF

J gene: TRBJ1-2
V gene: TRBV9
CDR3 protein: CASSGGDGGGYTF

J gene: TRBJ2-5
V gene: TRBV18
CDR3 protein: CASSPVASGTGETQYF

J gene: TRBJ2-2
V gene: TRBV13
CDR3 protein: CASSFRRGGPGELFF

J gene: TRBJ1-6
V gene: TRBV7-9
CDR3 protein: CASSYEQSSPLHF

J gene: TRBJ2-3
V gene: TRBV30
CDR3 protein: CAWSGTRFPYF

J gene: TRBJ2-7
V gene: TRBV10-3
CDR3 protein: CAISEESGLVAYEQYF

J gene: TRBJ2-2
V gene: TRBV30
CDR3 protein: CAWSGFLRSGELFF

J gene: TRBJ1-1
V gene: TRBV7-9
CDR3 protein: CASSFRSGTATEAFF

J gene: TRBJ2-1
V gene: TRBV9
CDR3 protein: CASSAPGRSYNEQFF

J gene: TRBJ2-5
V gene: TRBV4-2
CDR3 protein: CASSQGRDPTQETQYF

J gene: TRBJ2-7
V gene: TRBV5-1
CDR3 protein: CASSYRQGIPYEQYF

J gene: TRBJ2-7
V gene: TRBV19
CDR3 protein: CASSWGGSYEQYF

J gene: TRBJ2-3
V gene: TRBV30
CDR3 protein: CAWSVGGIRTDTQYF

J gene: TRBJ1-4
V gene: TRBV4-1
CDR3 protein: CASSQVREKLFF

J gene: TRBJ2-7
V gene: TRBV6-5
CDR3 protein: CASSQDPQGANEQYF

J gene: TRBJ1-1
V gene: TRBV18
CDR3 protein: CASSPEAGNTEAFF

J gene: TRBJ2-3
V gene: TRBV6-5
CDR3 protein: CASRNLGTARDQYF

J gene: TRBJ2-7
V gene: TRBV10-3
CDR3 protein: CAIRTENYEQYF

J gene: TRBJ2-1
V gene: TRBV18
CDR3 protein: CASSPRDRGLVEQFF

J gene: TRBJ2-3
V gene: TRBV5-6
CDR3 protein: CASSLQVDTQYF

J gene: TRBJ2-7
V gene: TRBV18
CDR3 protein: CASSPAGLASPEQYF

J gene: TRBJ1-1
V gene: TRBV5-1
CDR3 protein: CASSFTGTVSNTEAFF

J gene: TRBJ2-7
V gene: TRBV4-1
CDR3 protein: CASSRTGGLLKEQYF

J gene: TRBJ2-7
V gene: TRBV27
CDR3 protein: CASSRGREAYEQYF

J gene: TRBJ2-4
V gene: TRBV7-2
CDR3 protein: CASSLDRANIQYF

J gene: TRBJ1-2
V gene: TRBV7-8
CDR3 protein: CASSLALGLYGYTF

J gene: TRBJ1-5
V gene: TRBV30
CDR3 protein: CAWSQGGANQPQHF